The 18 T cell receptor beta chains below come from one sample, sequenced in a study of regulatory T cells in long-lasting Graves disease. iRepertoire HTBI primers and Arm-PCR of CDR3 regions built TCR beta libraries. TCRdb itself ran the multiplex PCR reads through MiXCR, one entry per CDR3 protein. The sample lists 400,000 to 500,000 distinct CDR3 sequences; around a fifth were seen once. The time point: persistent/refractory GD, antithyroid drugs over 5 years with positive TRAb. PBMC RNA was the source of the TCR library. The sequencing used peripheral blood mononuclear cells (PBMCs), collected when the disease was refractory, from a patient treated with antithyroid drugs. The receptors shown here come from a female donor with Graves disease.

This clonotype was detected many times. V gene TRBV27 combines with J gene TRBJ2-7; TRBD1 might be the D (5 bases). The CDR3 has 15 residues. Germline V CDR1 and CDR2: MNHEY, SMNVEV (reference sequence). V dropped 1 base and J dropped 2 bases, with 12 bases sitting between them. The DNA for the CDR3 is TGTGCCAGCAGTTTATGTAGGGGCCACCCCTACGAGCAGTACTTC. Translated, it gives CASSLCRGHPYEQYF.

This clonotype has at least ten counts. In DNA, the CDR3 is TGTGCCAGCAGTTTGACTGGGGAGGGTAGCAATCAGCCCCAGCATTTT. Amino acid sequence: CASSLTGEGSNQPQHF. The chain employs TRBV28 and TRBJ1-5, with D unclear. V was clipped by 3 bases and J by 0 bases, with 12 bases between them. CDR1 is MDHEN and CDR2 is SYDVKM in the germline V gene. The CDR3 runs 16 residues. The full variable domain, with the rest looked up from reference TRBV28 and TRBJ1-5, is DVKVTQSSRYLVKRTGEKVFLECVQDMDHENMFWYRQDPGLGLRLIYFSYDVKMKEKGDIPEGYSVSREKKERFSLILESASTNQTSMYLCASSLTGEGSNQPQHFGDGTRLSIL.

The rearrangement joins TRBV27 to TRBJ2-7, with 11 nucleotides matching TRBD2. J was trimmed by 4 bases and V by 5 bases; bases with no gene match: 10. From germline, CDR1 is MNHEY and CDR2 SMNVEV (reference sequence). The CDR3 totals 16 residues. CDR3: CASSPLLAGGRYEQYF. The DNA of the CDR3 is TGTGCCAGCAGTCCCCTCCTAGCGGGAGGACGGTACGAGCAGTACTTC.

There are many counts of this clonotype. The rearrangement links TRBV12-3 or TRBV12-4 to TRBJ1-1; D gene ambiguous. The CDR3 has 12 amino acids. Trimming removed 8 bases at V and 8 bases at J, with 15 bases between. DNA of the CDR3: TGTGCCAGCGGCGGTCCGGGTGGGGAAGCTTTCTTT. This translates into CASGGPGGEAFF.

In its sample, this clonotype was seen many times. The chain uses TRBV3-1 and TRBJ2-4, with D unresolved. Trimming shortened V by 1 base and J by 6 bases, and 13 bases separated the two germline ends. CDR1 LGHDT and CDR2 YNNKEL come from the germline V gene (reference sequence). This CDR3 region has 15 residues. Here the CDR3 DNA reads TGTGCCAGCAGCCAAGGGTCGGGTTGGGGAAACATTCAGTACTTC. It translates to CASSQGSGWGNIQYF.

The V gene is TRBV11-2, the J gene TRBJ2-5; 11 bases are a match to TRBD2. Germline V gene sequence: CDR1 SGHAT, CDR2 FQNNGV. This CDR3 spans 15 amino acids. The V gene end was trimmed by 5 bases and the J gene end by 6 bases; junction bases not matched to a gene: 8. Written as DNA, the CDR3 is TGTGCCAGCAGCCACATACTAGCGGGAGAGAAGACCCAGTACTTC. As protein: CASSHILAGEKTQYF.

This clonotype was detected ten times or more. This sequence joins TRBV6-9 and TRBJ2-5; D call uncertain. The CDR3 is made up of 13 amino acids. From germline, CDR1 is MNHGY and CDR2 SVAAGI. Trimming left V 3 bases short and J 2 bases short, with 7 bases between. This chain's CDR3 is CASSYDMQETQYF. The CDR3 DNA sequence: TGTGCCAGCAGTTACGATATGCAAGAGACCCAGTACTTC.

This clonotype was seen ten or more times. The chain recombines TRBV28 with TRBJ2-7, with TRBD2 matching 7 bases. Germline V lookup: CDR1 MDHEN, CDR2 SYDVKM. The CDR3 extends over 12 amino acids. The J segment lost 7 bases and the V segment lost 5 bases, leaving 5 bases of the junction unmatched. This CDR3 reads CASSSGIGEQYF. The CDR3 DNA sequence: TGTGCCAGCAGTAGCGGGATCGGAGAGCAGTACTTC.

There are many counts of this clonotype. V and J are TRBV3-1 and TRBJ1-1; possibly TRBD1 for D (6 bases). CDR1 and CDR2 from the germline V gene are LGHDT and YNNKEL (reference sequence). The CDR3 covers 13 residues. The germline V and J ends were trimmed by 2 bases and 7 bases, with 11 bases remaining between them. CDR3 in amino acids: CASSQPGQNEAFF. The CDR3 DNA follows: TGTGCCAGCAGCCAACCTGGACAGAATGAAGCTTTCTTT.

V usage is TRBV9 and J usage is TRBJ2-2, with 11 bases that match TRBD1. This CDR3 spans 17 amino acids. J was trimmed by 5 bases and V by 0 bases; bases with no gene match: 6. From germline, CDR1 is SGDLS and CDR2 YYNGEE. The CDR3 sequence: CASSVGDRGERTGELFF. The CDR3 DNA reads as TGTGCCAGCAGCGTAGGGGACAGGGGGGAGAGGACCGGGGAGCTGTTTTTT.

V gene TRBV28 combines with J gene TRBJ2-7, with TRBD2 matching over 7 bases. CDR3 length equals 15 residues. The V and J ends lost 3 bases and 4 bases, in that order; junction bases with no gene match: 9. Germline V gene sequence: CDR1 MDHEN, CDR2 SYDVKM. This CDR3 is CASSFEWLGGYEQYF. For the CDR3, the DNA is TGTGCCAGCAGTTTTGAGTGGTTGGGAGGGTACGAGCAGTACTTC. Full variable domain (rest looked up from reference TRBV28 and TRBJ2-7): DVKVTQSSRYLVKRTGEKVFLECVQDMDHENMFWYRQDPGLGLRLIYFSYDVKMKEKGDIPEGYSVSREKKERFSLILESASTNQTSMYLCASSFEWLGGYEQYFGPGTRLTVT.

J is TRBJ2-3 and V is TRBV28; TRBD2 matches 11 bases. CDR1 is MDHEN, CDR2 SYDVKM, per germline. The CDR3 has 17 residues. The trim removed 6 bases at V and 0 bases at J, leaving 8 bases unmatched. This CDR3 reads CASRPGGLAASTDTQYF. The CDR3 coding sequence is TGTGCCAGCAGACCGGGGGGACTAGCGGCTAGCACAGATACGCAGTATTTT.

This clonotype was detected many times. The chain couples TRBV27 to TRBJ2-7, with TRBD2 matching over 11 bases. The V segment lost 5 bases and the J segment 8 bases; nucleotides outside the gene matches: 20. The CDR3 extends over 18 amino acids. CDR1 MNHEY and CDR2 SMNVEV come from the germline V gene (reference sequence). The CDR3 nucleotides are TGTGCCAGCAGTCCACCGGGACTAGCGGTAACTCCTACGAGTCAGCAGTACTTC. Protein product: CASSPPGLAVTPTSQQYF.

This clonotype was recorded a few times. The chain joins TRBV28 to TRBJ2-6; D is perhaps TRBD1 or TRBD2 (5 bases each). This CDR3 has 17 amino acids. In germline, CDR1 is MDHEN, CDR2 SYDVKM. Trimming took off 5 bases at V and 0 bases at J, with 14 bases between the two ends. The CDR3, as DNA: TGTGCCAGCAGTCGGGACCGACTATTCTCTGGGGCCAACGTCCTGACTTTC. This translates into CASSRDRLFSGANVLTF.

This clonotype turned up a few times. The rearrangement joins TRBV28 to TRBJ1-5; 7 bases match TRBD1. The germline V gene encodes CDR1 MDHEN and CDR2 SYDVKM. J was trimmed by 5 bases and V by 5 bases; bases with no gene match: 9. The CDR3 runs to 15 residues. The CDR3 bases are TGTGCCAGCAGTCCGATCGACAGGGTTTATCAGCCCCAGCATTTT. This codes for CASSPIDRVYQPQHF.

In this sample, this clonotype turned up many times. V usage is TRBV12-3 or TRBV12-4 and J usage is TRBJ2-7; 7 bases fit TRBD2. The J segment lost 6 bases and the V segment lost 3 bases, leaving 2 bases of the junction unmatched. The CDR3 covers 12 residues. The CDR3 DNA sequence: TGTGCCAGCAGTTTCGGGGGGTTCGAGCAGTACTTC. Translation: CASSFGGFEQYF.

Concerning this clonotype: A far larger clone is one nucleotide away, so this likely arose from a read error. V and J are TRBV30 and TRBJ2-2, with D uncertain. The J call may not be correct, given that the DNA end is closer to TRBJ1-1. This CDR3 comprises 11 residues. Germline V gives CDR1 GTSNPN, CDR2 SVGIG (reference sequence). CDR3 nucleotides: TGTGCCTGGAGTCCCGGTACTGGAGCTTTCTTT. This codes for CAWSPGTGAFF.

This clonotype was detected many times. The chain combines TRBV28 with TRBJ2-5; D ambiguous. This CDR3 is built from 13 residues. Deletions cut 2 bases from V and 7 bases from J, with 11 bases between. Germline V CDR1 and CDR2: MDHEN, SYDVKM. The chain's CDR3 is CASSLEPRWTQYF. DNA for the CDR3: TGTGCCAGCAGTTTAGAGCCAAGATGGACCCAGTACTTC.